This T cell receptor beta chain is drawn from a study of blood T cell repertoires in COVID-19. CDR3 length: 15 amino acids. Per germline, CDR1 MDHEN and CDR2 SYDVKM. Germline trimming cut 5 bases from V and 4 bases from J; bases unmatched to any gene: 8. Clones were sequenced by immunoSEQ multiplex PCR, and TCRdb holds only the in-frame ones, with some missing. The table includes tens of thousands of clones, 85% to 95% detected once. This sequence joins TRBV28 and TRBJ1-5; 7 positions agree with TRBD1. The receptor was derived from a man in his forties or fifties with acute or convalescent COVID-19. Sample: peripheral blood. The CDR3 loop reads CASSPPGTANQPQHF. The CDR3 DNA is TGTGCCAGCAGTCCCCCTGGGACAGCAAATCAGCCCCAGCATTTT.